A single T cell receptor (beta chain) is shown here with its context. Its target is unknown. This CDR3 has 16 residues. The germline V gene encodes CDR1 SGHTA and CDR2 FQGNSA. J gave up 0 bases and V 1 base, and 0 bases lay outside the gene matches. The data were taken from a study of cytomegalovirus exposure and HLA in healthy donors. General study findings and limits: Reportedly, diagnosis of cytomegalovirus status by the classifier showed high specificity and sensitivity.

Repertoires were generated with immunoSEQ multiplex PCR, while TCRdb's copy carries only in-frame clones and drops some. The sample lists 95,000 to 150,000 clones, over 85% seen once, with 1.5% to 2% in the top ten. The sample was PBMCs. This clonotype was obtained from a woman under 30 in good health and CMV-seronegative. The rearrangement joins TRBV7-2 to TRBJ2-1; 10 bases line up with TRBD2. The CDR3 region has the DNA TGTGCCAGCAGCTTAGTAGCGGGAGGCTCCTACAATGAGCAGTTCTTC. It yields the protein CASSLVAGGSYNEQFF.